The sequence of this T cell receptor beta chain was determined in a study of CD8 T cells in Susac syndrome. The multiple sclerosis controls were treatment-naive patients with relapsing-remitting disease that was stable or active. TEMRA cells were FACS-enriched and CD8+ and CD4+ T cells negatively isolated. RNA totalling about 0.5 to 1 ug underwent reverse transcription with random hexamers. TCRdb redid the calling of the immunoSEQ multiplex PCR reads with MiXCR, one entry per CDR3 protein. Of over 350,000 distinct CDR3 sequences detected, about 85% appear once; the ten largest clones hold 0.12%. This CDR3 has 15 residues. Germline CDR1 LGHDT, CDR2 YNNKEL (reference sequence). Trimming took 0 bases from V and 8 from J, leaving 13 bases between them.

Sequenced sample: CD8+ T cells from PBMCs. The chain carries TRBV3-1 and TRBJ1-4; possibly TRBD1 for D (6 bases). The TCR sequence derives from a human donor with multiple sclerosis. This CDR3 reads CASSQEIGGREKLFF. The CDR3 nucleotides read TGTGCCAGCAGCCAAGAAATAGGGGGACGAGAAAAACTGTTTTTT.